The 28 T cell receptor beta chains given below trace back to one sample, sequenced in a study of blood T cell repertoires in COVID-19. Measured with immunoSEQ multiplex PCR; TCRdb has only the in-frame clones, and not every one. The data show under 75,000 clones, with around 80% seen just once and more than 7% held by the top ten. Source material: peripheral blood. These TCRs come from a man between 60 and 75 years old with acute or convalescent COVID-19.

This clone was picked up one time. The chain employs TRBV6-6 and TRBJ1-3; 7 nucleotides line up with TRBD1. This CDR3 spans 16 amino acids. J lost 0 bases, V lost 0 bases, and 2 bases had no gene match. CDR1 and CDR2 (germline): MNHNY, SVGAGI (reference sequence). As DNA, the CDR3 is TGTGCCAGCAGTTACTCGACAGGGCCCTCTGGAAACACCATATATTTT. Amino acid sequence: CASSYSTGPSGNTIYF.

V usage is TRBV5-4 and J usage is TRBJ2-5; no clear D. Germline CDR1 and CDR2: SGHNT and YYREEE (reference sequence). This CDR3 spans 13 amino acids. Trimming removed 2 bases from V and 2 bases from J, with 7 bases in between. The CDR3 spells CASSFIQQETQYF. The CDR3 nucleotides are TGTGCCAGCAGCTTCATACAGCAAGAGACCCAGTACTTC.

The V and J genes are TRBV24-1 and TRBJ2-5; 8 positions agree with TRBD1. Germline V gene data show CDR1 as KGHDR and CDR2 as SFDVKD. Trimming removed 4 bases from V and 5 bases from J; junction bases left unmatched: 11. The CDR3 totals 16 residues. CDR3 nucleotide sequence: TGTGCCACCAGTGAGGAATCCAGGGGGCAGAGGGAGACCCAGTACTTC. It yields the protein CATSEESRGQRETQYF.

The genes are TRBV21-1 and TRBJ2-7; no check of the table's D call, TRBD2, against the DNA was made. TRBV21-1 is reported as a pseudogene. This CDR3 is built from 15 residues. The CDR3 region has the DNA TGTGCCAGCATCACTACTCTGACCCCTCTAGACGAGCAGTACTTC. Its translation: CASITTLTPLDEQYF.

The CDR3 sequence is CAIKRGEGAYEQYF. The CDR3 nucleotides are TGTGCCATCAAACGAGGAGAGGGGGCCTACGAGCAGTACTTC. This sequence joins TRBV10-3 and TRBJ2-7, with a weak D call TRBD1 (6 bases). CDR3 length equals 14 residues. CDR1 and CDR2 from the germline V gene are ENHRY and SYGVKD. V dropped 7 bases and J dropped 2 bases, with 15 bases sitting between them.

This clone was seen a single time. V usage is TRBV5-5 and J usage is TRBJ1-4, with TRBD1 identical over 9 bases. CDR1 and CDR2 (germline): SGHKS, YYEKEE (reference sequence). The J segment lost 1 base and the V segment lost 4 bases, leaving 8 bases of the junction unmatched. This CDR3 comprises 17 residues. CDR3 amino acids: CASSSVPGQGTNEKLFF. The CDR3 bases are TGTGCCAGCAGCAGTGTCCCGGGACAGGGAACTAATGAAAAACTGTTTTTT.

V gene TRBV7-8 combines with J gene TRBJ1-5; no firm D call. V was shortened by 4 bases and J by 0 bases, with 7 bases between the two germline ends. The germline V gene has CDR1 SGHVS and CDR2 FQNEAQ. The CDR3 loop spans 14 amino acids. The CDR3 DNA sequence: TGTGCCAGCAGCTCCGCGGGTAGCAATCAGCCCCAGCATTTT. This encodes CASSSAGSNQPQHF.

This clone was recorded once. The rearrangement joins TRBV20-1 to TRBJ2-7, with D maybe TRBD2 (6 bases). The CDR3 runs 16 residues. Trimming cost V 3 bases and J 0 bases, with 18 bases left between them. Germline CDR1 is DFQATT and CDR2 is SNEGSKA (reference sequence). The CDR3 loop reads CSASGVSGPFSYEQYF. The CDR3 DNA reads TGCAGTGCTAGTGGGGTTAGCGGCCCTTTCTCCTACGAGCAGTACTTC.

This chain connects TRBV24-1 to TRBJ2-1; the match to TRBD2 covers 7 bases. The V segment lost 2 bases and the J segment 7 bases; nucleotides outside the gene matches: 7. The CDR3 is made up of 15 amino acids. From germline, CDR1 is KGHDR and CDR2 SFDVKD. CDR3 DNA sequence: TGTGCCACCAGTGATTCCGGGGGGATGTGGAATGAGCAGTTCTTC. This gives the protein CATSDSGGMWNEQFF.

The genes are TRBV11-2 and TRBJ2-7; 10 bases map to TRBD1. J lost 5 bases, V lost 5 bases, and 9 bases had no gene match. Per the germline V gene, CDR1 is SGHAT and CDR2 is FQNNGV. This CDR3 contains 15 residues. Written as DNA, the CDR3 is TGTGCCAGCAGCCCAACTCCAGACAGGGGGCACGAGCAGTACTTC. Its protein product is CASSPTPDRGHEQYF.

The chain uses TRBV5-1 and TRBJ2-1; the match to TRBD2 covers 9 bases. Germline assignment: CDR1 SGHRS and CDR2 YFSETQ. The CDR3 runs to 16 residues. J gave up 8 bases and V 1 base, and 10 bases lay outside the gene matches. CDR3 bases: TGCGCCAGCAGCTTGTTGCTCGCGGGGGGGCCTCATGAGCAGTTCTTC. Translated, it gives CASSLLLAGGPHEQFF.

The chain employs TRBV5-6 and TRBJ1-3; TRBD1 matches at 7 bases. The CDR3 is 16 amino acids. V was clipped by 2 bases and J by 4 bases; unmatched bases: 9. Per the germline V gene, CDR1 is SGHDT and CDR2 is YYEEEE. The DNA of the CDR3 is TGTGCCAGCAGCTTTGGGCTTCAGGGGGAAGGAAACACCATATATTTT. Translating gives CASSFGLQGEGNTIYF.

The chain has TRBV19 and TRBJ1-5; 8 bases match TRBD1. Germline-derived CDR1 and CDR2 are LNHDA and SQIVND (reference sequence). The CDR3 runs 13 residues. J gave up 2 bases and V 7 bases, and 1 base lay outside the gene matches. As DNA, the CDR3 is TGTGCCAGTACGGACAGGGGCAATCAGCCCCAGCATTTT. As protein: CASTDRGNQPQHF.

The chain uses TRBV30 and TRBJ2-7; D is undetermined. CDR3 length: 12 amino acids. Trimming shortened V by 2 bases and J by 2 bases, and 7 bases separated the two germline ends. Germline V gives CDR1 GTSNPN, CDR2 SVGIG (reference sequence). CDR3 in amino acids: CAWSKAPYEQYF. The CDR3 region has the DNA TGTGCCTGGAGTAAAGCCCCCTACGAGCAGTACTTC. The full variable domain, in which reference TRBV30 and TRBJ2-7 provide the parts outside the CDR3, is SQTIHQWPATLVQPVGSPLSLECTVEGTSNPNLYWYRQAAGRGLQLLFYSVGIGQISSEVPQNLSASRPQDRQFILSSKKLLLSDSGFYLCAWSKAPYEQYFGPGTRLTVT.

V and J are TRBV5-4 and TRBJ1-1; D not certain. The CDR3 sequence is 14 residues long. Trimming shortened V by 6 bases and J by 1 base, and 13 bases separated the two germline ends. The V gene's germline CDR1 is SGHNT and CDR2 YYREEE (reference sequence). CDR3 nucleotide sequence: TGTGCCAGCAAGCCGCCTAGTGCGAACACTGAAGCTTTCTTT. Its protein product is CASKPPSANTEAFF.

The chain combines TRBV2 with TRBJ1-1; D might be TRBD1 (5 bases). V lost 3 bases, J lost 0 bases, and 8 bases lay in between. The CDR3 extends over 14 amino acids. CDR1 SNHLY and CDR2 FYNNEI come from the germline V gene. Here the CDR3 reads CASSENRLNTEAFF. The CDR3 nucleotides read TGTGCCAGCAGTGAGAACAGGCTGAACACTGAAGCTTTCTTT.

The CDR3 region is CASSLSGDTDTQYF. CDR3 sequence (DNA): TGTGCCAGCAGCCTCAGCGGGGACACAGATACGCAGTATTTT. The chain recombines TRBV5-5 with TRBJ2-3, with 7 bases fitting TRBD2. The CDR3 spans 14 residues. Trimming cost V 4 bases and J 2 bases; bases outside gene matches: 4. Germline assignment: CDR1 SGHKS and CDR2 YYEKEE (reference sequence).

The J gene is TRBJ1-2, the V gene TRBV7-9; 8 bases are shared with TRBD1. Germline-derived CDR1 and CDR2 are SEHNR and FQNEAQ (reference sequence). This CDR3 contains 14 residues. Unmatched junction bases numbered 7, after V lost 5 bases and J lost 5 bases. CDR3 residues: CASSPQTGVYGYTF. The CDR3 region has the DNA TGTGCCAGCAGCCCACAGACAGGGGTTTATGGCTACACCTTC.

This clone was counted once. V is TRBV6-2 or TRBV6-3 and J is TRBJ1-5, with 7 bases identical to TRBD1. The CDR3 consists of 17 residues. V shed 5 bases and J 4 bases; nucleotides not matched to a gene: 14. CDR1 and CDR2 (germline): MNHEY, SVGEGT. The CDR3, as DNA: TGTGCCAGCAGTCACGACATTTCCGGGACAGCTAATCAGCCCCAGCATTTT. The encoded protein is CASSHDISGTANQPQHF.

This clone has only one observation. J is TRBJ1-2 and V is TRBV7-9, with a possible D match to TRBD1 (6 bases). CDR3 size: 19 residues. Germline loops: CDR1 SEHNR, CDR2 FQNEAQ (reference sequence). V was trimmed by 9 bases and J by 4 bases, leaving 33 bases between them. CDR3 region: CASPFSGGRGPGVGYGYTF. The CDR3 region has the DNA TGTGCCAGTCCCTTTTCGGGGGGCAGGGGACCTGGAGTAGGCTATGGCTACACCTTC.

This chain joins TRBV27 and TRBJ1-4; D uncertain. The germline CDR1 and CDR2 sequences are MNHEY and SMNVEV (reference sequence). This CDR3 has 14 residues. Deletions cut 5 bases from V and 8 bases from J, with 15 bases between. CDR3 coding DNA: TGTGCCAGCAGTCTCCGGGTAGCGGGAGAAAAACTGTTTTTT. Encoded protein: CASSLRVAGEKLFF.

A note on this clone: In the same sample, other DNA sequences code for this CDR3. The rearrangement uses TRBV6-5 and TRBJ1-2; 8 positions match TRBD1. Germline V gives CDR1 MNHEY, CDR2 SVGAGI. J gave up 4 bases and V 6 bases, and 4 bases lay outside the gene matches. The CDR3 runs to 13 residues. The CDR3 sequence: CASRTGTGYGYTF. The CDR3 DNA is TGTGCCAGCAGGACTGGGACAGGCTATGGCTACACCTTC.

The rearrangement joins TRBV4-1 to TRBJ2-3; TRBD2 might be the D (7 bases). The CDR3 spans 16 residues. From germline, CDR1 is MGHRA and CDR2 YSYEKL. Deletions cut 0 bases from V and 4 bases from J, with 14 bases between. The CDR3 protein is CASSQDLGGAADTQYF. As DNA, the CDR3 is TGCGCCAGCAGCCAAGATTTGGGGGGGGCGGCAGATACGCAGTATTTT.

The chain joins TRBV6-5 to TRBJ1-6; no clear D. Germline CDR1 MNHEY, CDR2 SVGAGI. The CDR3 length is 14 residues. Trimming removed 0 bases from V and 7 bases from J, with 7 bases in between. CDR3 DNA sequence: TGTGCCAGCAGTTACTCGAACGAGAATTCACCCCTCCACTTT. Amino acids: CASSYSNENSPLHF.

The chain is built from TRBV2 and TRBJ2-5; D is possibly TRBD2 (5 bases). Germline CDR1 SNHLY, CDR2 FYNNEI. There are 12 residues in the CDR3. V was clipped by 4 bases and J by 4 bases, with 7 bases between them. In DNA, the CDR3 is TGTGCCAGCAGTGGACTATTAGAGACCCAGTACTTC. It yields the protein CASSGLLETQYF.

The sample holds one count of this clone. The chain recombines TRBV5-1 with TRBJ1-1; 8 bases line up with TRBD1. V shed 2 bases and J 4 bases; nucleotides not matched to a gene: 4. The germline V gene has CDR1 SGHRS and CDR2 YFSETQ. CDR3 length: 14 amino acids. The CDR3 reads CASSLRTGSTEAFF. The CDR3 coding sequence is TGCGCCAGCAGCTTAAGGACAGGGAGCACTGAAGCTTTCTTT.

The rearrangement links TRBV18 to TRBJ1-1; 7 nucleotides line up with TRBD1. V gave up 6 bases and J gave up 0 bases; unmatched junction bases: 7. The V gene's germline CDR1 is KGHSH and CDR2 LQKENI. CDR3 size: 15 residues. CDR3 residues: CASSPADRMNTEAFF. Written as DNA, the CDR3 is TGTGCCAGCTCTCCAGCGGACAGGATGAACACTGAAGCTTTCTTT.

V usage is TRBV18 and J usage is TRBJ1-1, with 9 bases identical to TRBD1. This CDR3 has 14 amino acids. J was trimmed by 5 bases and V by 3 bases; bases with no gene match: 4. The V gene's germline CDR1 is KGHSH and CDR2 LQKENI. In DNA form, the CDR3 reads TGTGCCAGCTCACCCGGGACAGGGCAAACTGAAGCTTTCTTT. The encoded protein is CASSPGTGQTEAFF.